The source of this TCR beta chain is a study of blood T cell repertoires in COVID-19. Authors' analysis steps: From reference gene primer amplification, estimates of nucleated cell counts were derived. Assay used: immunoSEQ multiplex PCR; TCRdb lists only in-frame clones, some missing. V, J and clone size reflect that table, while D and trimming were determined from the DNA. This sample has approximately 180,000 clones, with approximately 85% found just once. This clone was seen only a few times. This sample includes further DNA sequences coding for the same CDR3. The CDR3 extends over 14 amino acids. Trimming removed 5 bases from V and 1 base from J; junction bases left unmatched: 2. Looked up from germline, CDR1 is SEHNR and CDR2 is FQNEAQ (reference sequence).

The chain combines TRBV7-9 with TRBJ1-1; 9 bases map to TRBD1. The clonotype originates from a man in his 60s with acute or convalescent COVID-19. The source material was peripheral blood. The CDR3 loop reads CASSVGQGNTEAFF. The CDR3 coding sequence is TGTGCCAGCAGCGTGGGACAGGGGAACACTGAAGCTTTCTTT.